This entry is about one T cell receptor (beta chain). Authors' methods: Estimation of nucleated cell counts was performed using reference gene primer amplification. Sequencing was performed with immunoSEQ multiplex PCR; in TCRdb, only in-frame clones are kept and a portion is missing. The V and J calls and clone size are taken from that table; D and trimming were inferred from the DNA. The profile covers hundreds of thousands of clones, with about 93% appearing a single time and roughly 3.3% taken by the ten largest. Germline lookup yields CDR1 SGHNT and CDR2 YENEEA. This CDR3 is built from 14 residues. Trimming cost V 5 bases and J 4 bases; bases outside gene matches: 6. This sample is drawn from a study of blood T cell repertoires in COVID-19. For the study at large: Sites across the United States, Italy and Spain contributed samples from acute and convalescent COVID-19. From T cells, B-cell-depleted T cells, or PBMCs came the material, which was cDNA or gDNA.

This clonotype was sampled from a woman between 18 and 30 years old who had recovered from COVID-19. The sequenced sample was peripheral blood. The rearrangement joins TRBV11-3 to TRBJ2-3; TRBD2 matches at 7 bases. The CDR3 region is CASSGGLEADTQYF. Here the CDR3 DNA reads TGTGCCAGCAGCGGAGGACTAGAGGCAGATACGCAGTATTTT.